This T cell receptor (beta chain) was profiled in a study of human T cells and chemical hapten exposure. Overall study: The patch tests put 0.01% DPC on the skin of the upper back and were read 6 days later. General study points: The immune response of these alopecia patients might not match healthy individuals'.

With regard to this clonotype: Its antigen remains unknown.

Noted time point: patch test 1, 2 weeks after DPC sensitization. The treatment is: therapeutic diphenylcyclopropenone sensitization with weekly scalp DPC. Alopecia patients between 18 and 70 years old and suitable for DPC were used as donors. MiXCR, run by TCRdb on the RACE reads, gives a single entry per CDR3 protein. Among approximately 90,000 distinct CDR3 sequences listed, 10% to 13% were seen once. This TCR derives from a man aged 35-49 years with alopecia areata. Some clones in this sample may be carry-over from other donors' samples. Sequences were derived from whole blood, sampled in connection with sensitization to the hapten diphenylcyclopropenone (DPC).

The CDR3 loop reads CSVDSGPYNEQFF. DNA for the CDR3: TGCAGCGTTGATAGCGGCCCCTACAATGAGCAGTTCTTC. This rearrangement joins TRBV29-1 to TRBJ2-1; perhaps TRBD2 as D (6 bases). V was pared by 3 bases and J by 2 bases, with 8 bases between. Germline V gene data show CDR1 as SQVTM and CDR2 as ANQGSEA. CDR3 size: 13 residues.